Listed below are T cell receptor beta chains from one sample, sequenced in a study of T cells in Graves' hyperthyroidism and ophthalmopathy. TCRdb analysed the multiplex PCR reads with MiXCR anew, one entry per CDR3 protein. The sample yields roughly 500,000 distinct CDR3 sequences, approximately 15% seen once. The source material was blood. These receptors were collected from a woman in her 30s with Graves' hyperthyroidism that later progressed to Graves' ophthalmopathy. Each CDR3 is given with its conserved first and last residue. D genes are given only for firm matches. Part of the rows lack a size; the others show once, few, many or a class for expanded clones.

TRBD2	TRBJ2-2	TRBV18	-	TGTGCCAGCTCCCCTACTCTGAGCGGGAGCAGCACCGGGGAGCTGTTTTTT	CASSPTLSGSSTGELFF
-	TRBJ1-1	TRBV20-1	many	TGCAGTGCCGGGACACCAGATGAAGCTTTCTTT	CSAGTPDEAFF
-	TRBJ2-7	TRBV6-2/TRBV6-3	many	TGTGCCAGCAGTGGCGGTTCTCTGGGAGAGCAGTACTTC	CASSGGSLGEQYF
-	TRBJ2-7	TRBV29-1	-	TGCAGCGTTGTGAAGGGGTCCTACGAGCAGTACTTC	CSVVKGSYEQYF
-	TRBJ2-6	TRBV29-1	-	TGCAGCGTGGACATCGCCGGGGCCAACGTCCTGACTTTC	CSVDIAGANVLTF
-	TRBJ2-4	TRBV28	few	TGTGCCAGCAGACCGCAGGAAGCCAAAAACATTCAGTACTTC	CASRPQEAKNIQYF
-	TRBJ2-4	TRBV9	-	TGTGCCAGCTCCCTCCCAGCCAGCGGGCTCAACATTCAGTACTTC	CASSLPASGLNIQYF
TRBD2	TRBJ2-3	TRBV12-5	-	TGTGCTAGTGGTGTCCTTCGTGGGAGGGACCTTAGCACAGATACGCAGTATTTT	CASGVLRGRDLSTDTQYF
-	TRBJ2-1	TRBV29-1	few	TGCAGCGTTGAAACTAGCCTTCGGCAGGAGCAGTTCTTC	CSVETSLRQEQFF
-	TRBJ2-1	TRBV7-3	-	TGTGCCAGCAGCTTACAGGGGAGCGACCCCTCCACCTACAATGAGCAGTTCTTC	CASSLQGSDPSTYNEQFF
-	TRBJ2-2	TRBV7-9	many	TGTGCCAGCAGCTTGTTGAGAACGAACACCGGGGAGCTGTTTTTT	CASSLLRTNTGELFF
TRBD2	TRBJ2-7	TRBV6-1	many	TGTGCCAGCACCCAAGCGGGAGGAACCTACGAGCAGTACTTC	CASTQAGGTYEQYF
TRBD2	TRBJ2-7	TRBV19	few	TGTGCCAGTAAACCTACTAGCGGCAGCTCCTACGAGCAGTACTTC	CASKPTSGSSYEQYF
-	TRBJ1-1	TRBV20-1	many	TGCAGTGCTAGTTTGGCGGATCCCGAAGCTTTCTTT	CSASLADPEAFF
-	TRBJ2-3	TRBV9	many	TGTGCCAGCAGCGCAACCGGGATCATCACAGATACGCAGTATTTT	CASSATGIITDTQYF
-	TRBJ2-7	TRBV12-5	-	TGTGCTAGTGGTTTGGTACCCCCGCGGTACGAGCAGTACTTC	CASGLVPPRYEQYF
TRBD2	TRBJ2-2	TRBV5-6	-	TGTGCCAGCAGCTTGGGGGCTAGCGGGAGCGTCACCGGGGAGCTGTTTTTT	CASSLGASGSVTGELFF
-	TRBJ2-1	TRBV7-3	many	TGTGCCAGCAGCTTCTCGGCAGGGAAGAATGAGCAGTTCTTC	CASSFSAGKNEQFF
-	TRBJ1-5	TRBV7-8	many	TGTGCCAGCAGCTTATACAGTTATAGCAATCAGCCCCAGCATTTT	CASSLYSYSNQPQHF
TRBD1	TRBJ2-7	TRBV5-4	-	TGTGCCAGCAGCCCTGCCAGGGGGCTTGGACCCTCCTACGAGCAGTACTTC	CASSPARGLGPSYEQYF
TRBD1	TRBJ1-1	TRBV20-1	many	TGCAGTGCCCCGGGACAGCAGAACACTGAAGCTTTCTTT	CSAPGQQNTEAFF
TRBD1	TRBJ2-5	TRBV6-5	-	TGTGCCAGCAGTTACGGGACAGCCAAGACCTTAGAGACCCAGTACTTC	CASSYGTAKTLETQYF